This T cell receptor (beta chain) was obtained from a study of blood T cell repertoires in COVID-19. Background on the study: The United States, Italy and Spain provided the acute and convalescent COVID-19 samples. The analysed material was cDNA or gDNA that came from T cells, B-cell-depleted T cells, or PBMCs.

The ends were cut back, 2 bases at V and 1 base at J, with 12 bases in the middle. This CDR3 spans 15 amino acids. CDR1 is SGHRS, CDR2 YFSETQ, per germline. In the original processing: Amplification of reference gene primers provided the estimated nucleated cell counts. The repertoire was sequenced with immunoSEQ multiplex PCR; TCRdb's copy has only in-frame clones and lacks some. V and J calls and clone size come straight from that table; D and trimming were deduced from the DNA. In the table there are hundreds of thousands of clones, around 91% of which are singletons. This clone was detected only a few times.

The TCR was taken from a woman aged 60-75 years with acute or convalescent COVID-19. Sequenced input: peripheral blood. The rearrangement uses TRBV5-1 and TRBJ1-1; D is possibly TRBD1 (6 bases). CDR3 sequence: CASSFRDTTNTEAFF. CDR3 bases: TGCGCCAGCAGCTTTAGGGACACCACGAACACTGAAGCTTTCTTT. Complete variable domain (other parts from reference TRBV5-1 and TRBJ1-1): KAGVTQTPRYLIKTRGQQVTLSCSPISGHRSVSWYQQTPGQGLQFLFEYFSETQRNKGNFPGRFSGRQFSNSRSEMNVSTLELGDSALYLCASSFRDTTNTEAFFGQGTRLTVV.